This T cell receptor (beta chain) was identified in a study of T cells in Graves' hyperthyroidism and ophthalmopathy. Using RNA transcripts as the source, TCR beta CDR3 regions were amplified. The HTBI primer set was used in a first-round RT-PCR of the TCR CDR3. TCRdb analysed the multiplex PCR reads with MiXCR anew, one entry per CDR3 protein. The sample carries about 160,000 distinct CDR3 sequences, 9.4% recorded once. The length of the CDR3 is 14 residues. Germline V CDR1 and CDR2: SGHTA, FQGNSA. With 5 bases removed from V and 4 bases from J, the gap between germline ends came to 13 bases. General study findings and limits: Ophthalmopathy, which appeared later, was predicted by the model a median approximately 6.7 months before onset. Within blood appeared most thyroid clonotypes that had expanded above 0.001.

Exclusion criteria comprised uncontrolled infection, other autoimmune disease, pregnancy or lactation. PBMCs came from 8.5 to 10 ml fresh peripheral blood. This clonotype was seen at least ten times. Its specificity is not known. Sequenced input: blood. The chain links TRBV7-2 to TRBJ2-3; D could derive from TRBD1 or TRBD2 (6 bases each). The origin of this receptor is a woman younger than 30 with Graves' hyperthyroidism that later progressed to Graves' ophthalmopathy. The CDR3 DNA reads TGTGCCAGCAGCGATAGGGGGGTGGCAGATACGCAGTATTTT. It is translated as CASSDRGVADTQYF.